The present T cell receptor beta chain was sequenced within a study of T cells after yellow fever vaccination. Study-level information: Some fractions had low cell numbers, and these were prepared with SMART-Seq v4 Ultra Low Input. The study's findings and limits: The study re-detected most primary-vaccination clones after the booster (roughly 95% CD4, 85% to 90% CD8). There was a small share of clonotypes that showed up in both the CD4 and CD8 compartments. When the response was secondary, it was weaker but reached its peak faster, day 5 versus 15.

This clonotype was seen only a few times. The antigen is undetermined. Trimming pared 1 base from V and 9 bases from J, leaving 10 bases between. The CDR3 contains 12 residues. Germline loops: CDR1 SGHAT, CDR2 FQNNGV. TCRdb reprocessed the 5' RACE reads with MiXCR, giving one entry per CDR3 protein. The profile shows some 500,000 distinct CDR3 sequences, about 13% of them singletons. The chain employs TRBV11-2 and TRBJ2-7, with D possibly being TRBD2 (5 bases). Sequencing used PBMCs, obtained on the day of the yellow fever booster vaccination. The receptor was derived from a man aged 25-45 years who received the YFV17D yellow fever vaccine. In nucleotides, the CDR3 is TGTGCCAGCAGCTTAGTGAGGGTCGCGCAGTACTTC. Its protein is CASSLVRVAQYF.